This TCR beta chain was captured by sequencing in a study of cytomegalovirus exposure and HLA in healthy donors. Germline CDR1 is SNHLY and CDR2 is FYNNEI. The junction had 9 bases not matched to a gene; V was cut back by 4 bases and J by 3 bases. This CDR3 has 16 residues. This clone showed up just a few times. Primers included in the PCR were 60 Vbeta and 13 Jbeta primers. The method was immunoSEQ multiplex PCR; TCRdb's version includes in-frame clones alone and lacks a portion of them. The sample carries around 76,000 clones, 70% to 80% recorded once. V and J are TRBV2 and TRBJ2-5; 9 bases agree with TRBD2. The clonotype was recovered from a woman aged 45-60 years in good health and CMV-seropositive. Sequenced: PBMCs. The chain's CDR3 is CASSGQLAGREETQYF. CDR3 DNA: TGTGCCAGCAGTGGGCAACTAGCGGGTAGGGAAGAGACCCAGTACTTC.